A single sample gave rise to the 29 T cell receptor beta chains below, sequenced in a study of blood T cell repertoires in COVID-19. Sequencing used immunoSEQ multiplex PCR; TCRdb keeps in-frame clones, though not all of them. The repertoire includes more than 95,000 clones, approximately 88% of them detected once, and approximately 27% sits in the top ten. The specimen was peripheral blood. The receptors stem from a man in his fifties or sixties with acute or convalescent COVID-19.

This chain uses TRBV6-2 or TRBV6-3 with TRBJ2-7; 10 nucleotides line up with TRBD1. The CDR3 loop spans 15 amino acids. Trimming removed 5 bases from V and 3 bases from J; junction bases left unmatched: 7. Per germline, CDR1 MNHEY and CDR2 SVGEGT. CDR3: CASSPSGQGIYEQYF. In DNA form, the CDR3 reads TGTGCCAGCAGTCCCTCGGGACAGGGGATCTACGAGCAGTACTTC.

The chain is built from TRBV12-5 and TRBJ2-5; 7 nucleotides line up with TRBD1. V shed 1 base, J shed 1 base, and the junction held 9 bases outside the gene matches. The CDR3 has 17 residues. The germline gives CDR1 LGHNT, CDR2 FRNRAP. As DNA, the CDR3 is TGTGCTAGTGGTTTGGGGACCGGGACAGCTATCCAAGAGACCCAGTACTTC. It codes for CASGLGTGTAIQETQYF.

A few counts support this clone. The V call is TRBV27, the J call TRBJ2-7; 8 bases line up with TRBD2. Germline V gene data show CDR1 as MNHEY and CDR2 as SMNVEV (reference sequence). This CDR3 has 15 amino acids. V shed 6 bases, J shed 3 bases, and the junction held 10 bases outside the gene matches. The CDR3 bases are TGTGCCAGCAGCCCGAAGGGACTAGTCTACTACGAGCAGTACGTC. It specifies CASSPKGLVYYEQYV.

This sequence joins TRBV10-1 and TRBJ2-3; D is uncertain. V was clipped by 6 bases and J by 2 bases, with 9 bases between them. The CDR3 covers 13 residues. Germline V gene data show CDR1 as WNHNN and CDR2 as SYGVQD (reference sequence). The CDR3 DNA is TGCGCCAGCAGCGCTCCCTACACAGATACGCAGTATTTT. Translating gives CASSAPYTDTQYF.

The chain links TRBV7-2 to TRBJ1-1; TRBD1 matches 7 bases. CDR3 length: 15 amino acids. The trim removed 7 bases at V and 1 base at J, leaving 9 bases unmatched. In germline, CDR1 is SGHTA, CDR2 FQGNSA. For the CDR3, the DNA is TGTGCCAGCAACGACAGGGATAGAGGGAACACTGAAGCTTTCTTT. Amino acid sequence: CASNDRDRGNTEAFF.

This chain uses TRBV5-6 with TRBJ1-4, with D unresolved. The CDR3 runs to 14 residues. V lost 4 bases and J 8 bases, leaving 15 bases between the germline ends. Per the germline V gene, CDR1 is SGHDT and CDR2 is YYEEEE. DNA for the CDR3: TGTGCCAGCAGCCCCGGCCCCCGGGAGGAAAAACTGTTTTTT. Translation gives CASSPGPREEKLFF.

This sequence joins TRBV19 and TRBJ1-2; 7 bases map to TRBD1. With 3 bases clipped from V and 4 bases from J, the junction kept 5 bases outside the gene matches. Germline-derived CDR1 and CDR2 are LNHDA and SQIVND (reference sequence). CDR3 length: 14 amino acids. CDR3 bases: TGTGCCAGTAGTATTGTTGGGACAGTCTATGGCTACACCTTC. It codes for CASSIVGTVYGYTF. The full variable domain, rest sourced from reference TRBV19 and TRBJ1-2, is DGGITQSPKYLFRKEGQNVTLSCEQNLNHDAMYWYRQDPGQGLRLIYYSQIVNDFQKGDIAEGYSVSREKKESFPLTVTSAQKNPTAFYLCASSIVGTVYGYTFGSGTRLTVV.

V gene TRBV5-1 combines with J gene TRBJ1-4; D ambiguous. The CDR3 is made up of 15 amino acids. V was pared by 2 bases and J by 3 bases, with 11 bases between. From germline, CDR1 is SGHRS and CDR2 YFSETQ. The CDR3 loop reads CASSFEGRANEKLFF. CDR3 in DNA: TGCGCCAGCAGCTTTGAGGGTCGTGCTAATGAAAAACTGTTTTTT.

V is TRBV7-2 and J is TRBJ1-1; D possibly corresponds to TRBD1 (5 bases). Trimming stripped 6 bases from V and 4 bases from J, with 15 bases between. Per germline, CDR1 SGHTA and CDR2 FQGNSA. The length of the CDR3 is 14 residues. The CDR3 is CASRHTGHLTEAFF. As DNA, the CDR3 is TGTGCCAGCAGGCACACCGGACACCTCACTGAAGCTTTCTTT.

The rearrangement uses TRBV12-3 or TRBV12-4 and TRBJ1-2; perhaps TRBD1 as D (5 bases). V gave up 6 bases and J gave up 7 bases, with 9 bases separating them. The CDR3 has 11 amino acids. The CDR3 here is CASRQGGGYTF. The CDR3 nucleotides are TGTGCCAGCAGGCAGGGCGGTGGCTACACCTTC.

This clone was observed a single time. The CDR3 DNA is TGCAGCGTTGAATCGGGAGACAGGAACACCGGGGAGCTGTTTTTT. This encodes CSVESGDRNTGELFF. The chain couples TRBV29-1 to TRBJ2-2, with a possible D match to TRBD2 (6 bases). Trimming took off 2 bases at V and 1 base at J, with 11 bases between the two ends. The CDR3 extends over 15 amino acids. Looked up from germline, CDR1 is SQVTM and CDR2 is ANQGSEA.

The V call is TRBV15, the J call TRBJ1-2; possibly TRBD1 for D (5 bases). The V gene's germline CDR1 is LNHNV and CDR2 YYDKDF (reference sequence). V lost 0 bases and J lost 8, with 10 bases in between. This CDR3 has 13 amino acids. CDR3 sequence (DNA): TGTGCCACCAGCAGAGAGGCGGGGCTCGGCTACACCTTC. It encodes CATSREAGLGYTF.

The J gene is TRBJ2-7, the V gene TRBV7-8, with 9 bases fitting TRBD2. Germline lookup yields CDR1 SGHVS and CDR2 FQNEAQ. The CDR3 runs 15 residues. Losses at the gene ends were 1 base for V and 2 bases for J; bases not matched to a gene: 3. The CDR3 coding sequence is TGTGCCAGCAGCTTAGTGGCGGGAGGGACCTACGAGCAGTACGTC. This sequence encodes CASSLVAGGTYEQYV.

This clone was picked up many times. The chain has TRBV15 and TRBJ2-1; maybe TRBD2 (6 bases). Trimming took off 1 base at V and 6 bases at J, with 13 bases between the two ends. From germline, CDR1 is LNHNV and CDR2 YYDKDF (reference sequence). This CDR3 region has 15 residues. The CDR3 DNA follows: TGTGCCACCAGCAGAGGTGGAGGGGCAAGCAATGAGCAGTTCTTC. It specifies CATSRGGGASNEQFF.

The sample holds one count of this clone. The chain carries TRBV6-5 and TRBJ2-4, with D possibly TRBD2 on 5 matching bases. Looked up from germline, CDR1 is MNHEY and CDR2 is SVGAGI. This CDR3 has 13 amino acids. V was shortened by 7 bases and J by 8 bases, with 15 bases between the two germline ends. The CDR3 DNA reads TGTGCCAGCACCCGCAGCGCCGGGGACATTCAGTACTTC. The encoded protein is CASTRSAGDIQYF.

This clone was detected only once. The chain recombines TRBV5-4 with TRBJ2-7; 7 positions match TRBD1. Per germline, CDR1 SGHNT and CDR2 YYREEE (reference sequence). V gave up 4 bases and J gave up 3 bases; unmatched junction bases: 13. The CDR3 contains 16 residues. DNA of the CDR3: TGTGCCAGCAGCAAAACCACCGGGACAGCGATCTACGAGCAGTACTTC. Amino acid sequence: CASSKTTGTAIYEQYF.

The chain has TRBV7-8 and TRBJ2-1, with D possibly being TRBD2 (5 bases). CDR1 and CDR2 (germline): SGHVS, FQNEAQ. CDR3 length: 12 residues. Trimming shortened V by 5 bases and J by 9 bases, and 11 bases separated the two germline ends. The CDR3 region is CASSTGISEQFF. CDR3 coding DNA: TGTGCCAGCAGCACGGGGATCAGTGAGCAGTTCTTC.

V and J are TRBV19 and TRBJ2-4, with 7 bases that match TRBD2. This CDR3 contains 14 residues. Trimming at V came to 7 bases and at J to 8 bases, leaving 11 bases not matched to a gene. CDR1 is LNHDA, CDR2 SQIVND, per germline (reference sequence). The CDR3 DNA follows: TGTGCCAGTACCCGCGGAGGGGCGGGAGACATTCAGTACTTC. It translates to CASTRGGAGDIQYF.

The chain couples TRBV3-1 (or the pseudogene TRBV3-2) to TRBJ2-3; 9 nucleotides agree with TRBD2. The CDR3 has 18 amino acids. The V segment lost 1 base and the J segment 3 bases; nucleotides outside the gene matches: 11. CDR1 is LGHDT and CDR2 is YNNKEL in the germline V gene (reference sequence). The CDR3 loop is CASSQGPLGSGRTDTQYF. DNA of the CDR3: TGTGCCAGCAGCCAAGGGCCCCTAGGTAGCGGGAGAACAGATACGCAGTATTTT.

The chain has TRBV7-9 and TRBJ2-5; 7 bases are shared with TRBD1. Germline CDR1 is SEHNR and CDR2 is FQNEAQ (reference sequence). V trimming: 1 base; J trimming: 3 bases; junction bases outside the gene matches: 8. The CDR3 has 16 amino acids. The CDR3 loop is CASSLGWQDREETQYF. CDR3 in DNA: TGTGCCAGCAGCTTAGGTTGGCAAGACAGGGAAGAGACCCAGTACTTC.

Only one count was recorded for this clone. J is TRBJ1-1 and V is TRBV24-1; D is undetermined. Trimming pared 3 bases from V and 8 bases from J, leaving 12 bases between. This CDR3 is built from 13 residues. The germline V gene encodes CDR1 KGHDR and CDR2 SFDVKD. Here the CDR3 DNA reads TGTGCCACCAGTGATAGCGGTGGTAGGGAAGCTTTCTTT. It specifies CATSDSGGREAFF.

This clone appeared a single time. The rearrangement links TRBV29-1 to TRBJ2-3; 7 positions match TRBD1. The germline V gene has CDR1 SQVTM and CDR2 ANQGSEA. The trim removed 7 bases at V and 1 base at J, leaving 8 bases unmatched. CDR3 size: 14 residues. CDR3 DNA: TGCAGCGCCAGCCGGGACAGACGCACAGATACGCAGTATTTT. It encodes CSASRDRRTDTQYF.

This chain connects TRBV6-1 to TRBJ1-6, with 9 bases fitting TRBD1. Germline trimming cut 4 bases from V and 10 bases from J; bases unmatched to any gene: 11. The CDR3 is 16 residues long. The germline V gene has CDR1 MNHNS and CDR2 SASEGT. The chain's CDR3 is CASSGASGTGWSPLHF. CDR3 nucleotide sequence: TGTGCCAGCAGTGGAGCCTCCGGGACAGGGTGGTCACCCCTCCACTTT.

The chain is built from TRBV27 and TRBJ2-1; TRBD2 agrees at 7 bases. There are 15 residues in the CDR3. Germline V CDR1 and CDR2: MNHEY, SMNVEV (reference sequence). Trimming removed 6 bases from V and 5 bases from J; junction bases left unmatched: 10. The DNA for the CDR3 is TGTGCCAGCAGGACACGGGGGGATCTCCACAATGAGCAGTTCTTC. Translation gives CASRTRGDLHNEQFF.

This clone was recorded only once. The V call is TRBV28, the J call TRBJ1-2; D unresolved. CDR1 and CDR2 from the germline V gene are MDHEN and SYDVKM. This CDR3 is built from 14 residues. Trimming stripped 5 bases from V and 6 bases from J, with 16 bases between. CDR3 protein: CASSSHHLVDGYTF. Here the CDR3 DNA reads TGTGCCAGCAGTAGCCATCATTTAGTGGATGGCTACACCTTC.

In its sample, this clone was seen a few times. V gene TRBV7-9 combines with J gene TRBJ1-1; TRBD1 agrees at 7 bases. The germline CDR1 and CDR2 sequences are SEHNR and FQNEAQ (reference sequence). This CDR3 spans 13 amino acids. The trim removed 6 bases at V and 3 bases at J, leaving 4 bases unmatched. The DNA for the CDR3 is TGTGCCAGCAGGAATACAGGGGACACTGAAGCTTTCTTT. This translates into CASRNTGDTEAFF.

J is TRBJ1-5 and V is TRBV18; 7 bases are a match to TRBD1. V lost 5 bases, J lost 1 base, and 14 bases stayed unmatched. Germline V lookup: CDR1 KGHSH, CDR2 LQKENI. The CDR3 extends over 18 amino acids. CDR3 sequence: CASSITPPGTESNQPQHF. The CDR3 nucleotides are TGTGCCAGCTCAATAACACCCCCCGGGACAGAGAGCAATCAGCCCCAGCATTTT.

The chain combines TRBV29-1 with TRBJ1-2, with TRBD1 identical over 7 bases. The germline gives CDR1 SQVTM, CDR2 ANQGSEA. The CDR3 loop spans 13 amino acids. The V and J ends lost 6 bases and 8 bases, in that order; junction bases with no gene match: 12. The CDR3 is CSVMRWQGEGYTF. CDR3 coding DNA: TGCAGCGTGATGAGGTGGCAGGGGGAAGGCTACACCTTC.

The genes are TRBV30 and TRBJ1-6, with a tentative D call TRBD1 (6 bases). The V gene's germline CDR1 is GTSNPN and CDR2 SVGIG (reference sequence). V was trimmed by 3 bases and J by 7 bases, leaving 7 bases between them. This CDR3 is 12 amino acids long. CDR3 nucleotide sequence: TGTGCCTGGAGCGGGACAAATTCACCCCTCCACTTT. Translated, it gives CAWSGTNSPLHF.